One TCR beta chain is described in this entry. The sample comes from a study of T-cell reconstitution after alpha-beta-depleted transplantation in children. Using unique molecular identifiers, the investigators prepared the TCRbeta library. In TCRdb, the PCR reads were re-called with MiXCR into one record per CDR3 protein. This sample has 600,000 to 700,000 distinct CDR3 sequences; approximately 16% occur once, and the top ten carry 0.8% to 1.1%. The CDR3 runs 17 residues. V lost 0 bases, J lost 2 bases, and 9 bases stayed unmatched. Germline-derived CDR1 and CDR2 are SGHAT and FQNNGV. V is TRBV11-2 and J is TRBJ2-7; 8 nucleotides align to TRBD1. The TCR was taken from a human donor who donated a stem cell graft to a child with acute myeloid leukemia. Sample: PBMCs from the stem cell graft donor, taken from the stem cell graft. CDR3 sequence reads: CASSLDGMNRGTYEQYF. CDR3 DNA sequence: TGTGCCAGCAGCTTAGATGGGATGAACAGGGGGACCTACGAGCAGTACTTC.